Presented here are 28 T cell receptor beta chains from one specimen sequenced in a study of T cell changes during pregnancy in multiple sclerosis. Only in-frame clones appear in the TCRdb table, and some are missing; sequencing was by immunoSEQ multiplex PCR. This repertoire shows tens of thousands of clones, about 88% found once; its top ten account for approximately 3%. The sample was CD8+ T cells from peripheral blood mononuclear cells, taken before pregnancy. The source of these receptors is a female donor with multiple sclerosis, enrolled in a pregnancy study.

This rearrangement joins TRBV6-6 to TRBJ1-5, with a possible D match to TRBD1 (5 bases). CDR1 is MNHNY, CDR2 SVGAGI, per germline (reference sequence). This CDR3 contains 14 residues. The V and J ends lost 4 bases and 1 base respectively, with 8 bases between them. CDR3 region: CASSSGKSNQPQHF. For the CDR3, the DNA is TGTGCCAGCAGTTCAGGGAAGAGCAATCAGCCCCAGCATTTT.

The chain carries TRBV7-2 and TRBJ1-2, with D possibly TRBD1 on 5 matching bases. Germline loops: CDR1 SGHTA, CDR2 FQGNSA. CDR3 length equals 15 residues. The V end lost 2 bases, the J end lost 6 bases, and 16 bases lay between the germline ends. The CDR3 protein is CASSLSVGLGDGYTF. CDR3 coding DNA: TGTGCCAGCAGCTTATCGGTAGGACTAGGGGATGGCTACACCTTC.

The genes are TRBV5-5 and TRBJ2-7; D may be TRBD2 (6 bases). Trimming took off 1 base at V and 4 bases at J, with 12 bases between the two ends. Germline assignment: CDR1 SGHKS and CDR2 YYEKEE (reference sequence). The CDR3 extends over 14 amino acids. The CDR3 DNA sequence: TGTGCCAGCAGCTTGACTAGCCTGACGTACGAGCAGTACTTC. It yields the protein CASSLTSLTYEQYF.

The table lists this clone with a count of one. The CDR3 loop reads CASWDSSTGYTF. The CDR3 nucleotides are TGTGCCAGTTGGGACAGCTCCACGGGCTACACCTTC. The chain recombines TRBV9 with TRBJ1-2, with 7 bases matching TRBD1. This CDR3 has 12 residues. The V gene's germline CDR1 is SGDLS and CDR2 YYNGEE. J was trimmed by 8 bases and V by 8 bases; bases with no gene match: 9.

The CDR3 DNA follows: TGTGCCAGCAGTTGGGGACAGTCAGTCTATGGCTACACCTTC. Its protein product is CASSWGQSVYGYTF. The chain uses TRBV5-8 and TRBJ1-2; TRBD1 agrees at 7 bases. The CDR3 is 14 amino acids. V dropped 5 bases and J dropped 4; count of bases not matched to a gene: 8. Germline V CDR1 and CDR2: SGHTS, YDEGEE.

The chain couples TRBV2 to TRBJ2-2, with 7 bases lining up with TRBD1. The germline V gene encodes CDR1 SNHLY and CDR2 FYNNEI. The CDR3 consists of 17 residues. The V and J ends lost 2 bases and 2 bases, in that order; junction bases with no gene match: 8. Written as DNA, the CDR3 is TGTGCCAGCAGTGAATCGACAGGGACCGCAAACACCGGGGAGCTGTTTTTT. It encodes CASSESTGTANTGELFF.

In this sample, this clone is medium-sized. The chain employs TRBV4-3 and TRBJ2-7; TRBD1 matches 11 bases. This CDR3 has 16 amino acids. The germline V gene encodes CDR1 LGHNA and CDR2 YSLEER. Trimming took 0 bases from V and 3 from J; bases not matched to a gene: 4. The CDR3 bases are TGCGCCAGCAGCCAAGAGTCCGGGACAGGGGGCTACGAGCAGTACTTC. Its protein product is CASSQESGTGGYEQYF.

This clone was detected once. The rearrangement joins TRBV5-5 to TRBJ1-2; 7 nucleotides match TRBD1. Germline-derived CDR1 and CDR2 are SGHKS and YYEKEE (reference sequence). The CDR3 spans 14 residues. The V and J ends lost 0 bases and 1 base, in that order; junction bases with no gene match: 0. This chain's CDR3 is CASSLGDSNYGYTF. CDR3 in DNA: TGTGCCAGCAGCTTGGGGGACAGTAACTATGGCTACACCTTC.

The CDR3 bases are TGCGCCAGCAGCCAAGATCAGGGGGCGAAGGGCTACACCTTC. It codes for CASSQDQGAKGYTF. The chain joins TRBV4-3 to TRBJ1-2, with TRBD1 matching 8 bases. The length of the CDR3 is 14 residues. Germline-derived CDR1 and CDR2 are LGHNA and YSLEER. With V trimmed by 0 bases and J by 8 bases, 5 bases remained unmatched.

The chain employs TRBV5-6 and TRBJ2-5, with TRBD1 as a possible D gene (5 bases). The DNA end lines up better with TRBJ2-7; the J call may be wrong. Germline-derived CDR1 and CDR2 are SGHDT and YYEEEE. The CDR3 loop spans 14 amino acids. The CDR3: CASTKQVFSYEQYF. In nucleotides, the CDR3 is TGTGCCAGCACCAAACAGGTATTCTCCTACGAGCAGTACTTC.

This chain uses TRBV27 with TRBJ2-7, with D possibly TRBD1 on 5 matching bases. CDR3 size: 14 residues. Germline values: CDR1 MNHEY, CDR2 SMNVEV (reference sequence). Trimming took 5 bases from V and 1 from J, leaving 12 bases between them. CDR3 DNA: TGTGCCAGCAGTACGCAGACAGAATCCTACGAGCAGTACTTC. Protein product: CASSTQTESYEQYF.

V and J are TRBV27 and TRBJ1-5, with 7 bases aligning to TRBD1. Germline trimming cut 4 bases from V and 7 bases from J; bases unmatched to any gene: 4. The length of the CDR3 is 13 residues. Germline CDR1 is MNHEY and CDR2 is SMNVEV (reference sequence). Here the CDR3 reads CASSSGGRQPQHF. CDR3 nucleotides: TGTGCCAGCAGTTCAGGGGGGAGACAGCCCCAGCATTTT.

V gene TRBV5-1 combines with J gene TRBJ2-7; D is unresolved. V lost 4 bases, J lost 3 bases, and 20 bases lay in between. Germline V gives CDR1 SGHRS, CDR2 YFSETQ. The CDR3 loop spans 16 amino acids. CDR3 residues: CASSPTAGSLVYEQYF. The DNA of the CDR3 is TGCGCCAGCAGCCCCACCGCCGGTAGTTTAGTCTACGAGCAGTACTTC.

The genes are TRBV9 and TRBJ2-3; 16 bases agree with TRBD2. Germline-derived CDR1 and CDR2 are SGDLS and YYNGEE. The trim removed 3 bases at V and 4 bases at J, leaving 5 bases unmatched. The CDR3 length is 17 residues. The CDR3 coding sequence is TGTGCCAGCAGCGGGGGACTAGCGGGGGGGCCGGCAGATACGCAGTATTTT. As protein: CASSGGLAGGPADTQYF.

J is TRBJ2-7 and V is TRBV10-3; D unresolved. The germline V gene encodes CDR1 ENHRY and CDR2 SYGVKD. V dropped 11 bases and J dropped 1 base, with 12 bases sitting between them. This CDR3 region has 12 residues. CDR3 nucleotide sequence: TGTGCCTCCACGAACTTATCCTACGAGCAGTACTTC. Translation gives CASTNLSYEQYF.

The chain's CDR3 is CASSLVSGTDTQYF. The CDR3 DNA reads TGTGCCAGCAGCCTGGTGTCGGGCACAGATACGCAGTATTTT. The V and J genes are TRBV7-6 and TRBJ2-3; D is ambiguous. Germline CDR1 and CDR2: SGHVS and FNYEAQ. V lost 5 bases and J lost 1, with 10 bases in between. This CDR3 region has 14 residues.

The V and J genes are TRBV14 and TRBJ1-2, with D possibly matching TRBD1 (5 bases). The germline CDR1 and CDR2 sequences are SGHDN and FVKESK. The CDR3 is made up of 15 amino acids. Trimming took off 5 bases at V and 3 bases at J, with 16 bases between the two ends. The CDR3 bases are TGTGCCAGCAGCGGCAGGGTTCACTCTTACTATGGCTACACCTTC. It codes for CASSGRVHSYYGYTF.

CDR3 sequence (DNA): TGTGCCAGCAGCTCAAGCCCCCTCGGGAGTTCACCCCTCCACTTT. This encodes CASSSSPLGSSPLHF. The rearrangement joins TRBV7-6 to TRBJ1-6; no definite D call. V was cut by 4 bases and J by 9 bases, with 16 bases left in between. The CDR3 totals 15 residues. Germline CDR1 and CDR2: SGHVS and FNYEAQ.

The chain links TRBV13 to TRBJ2-2, with TRBD2 as a possible D gene (7 bases). V was clipped by 5 bases and J by 3 bases, with 19 bases between them. Germline CDR1 and CDR2: PRHDT and FYEKMQ (reference sequence). CDR3 length: 17 residues. The CDR3 spells CASSPREGGQDTGELFF. The CDR3 DNA sequence: TGTGCCAGCAGCCCTCGTGAGGGGGGGCAGGACACCGGGGAGCTGTTTTTT.

The chain couples TRBV23-1 to TRBJ2-5; D gene ambiguous. TRBV23-1 is an open reading frame, and its role is uncertain. CDR3 length: 11 amino acids. The germline V and J ends were trimmed by 3 bases and 5 bases, with 4 bases remaining between them. CDR3 protein: CASSQEETQYF. For the CDR3, the DNA is TGCGCCAGCAGTCAGGAGGAGACCCAGTACTTC.

The gene calls are TRBV9 and TRBJ1-3; a weak D match, TRBD1 (5 bases). Trimming cost V 4 bases and J 8 bases, with 10 bases left between them. CDR1 SGDLS and CDR2 YYNGEE come from the germline V gene. This CDR3 has 12 residues. CDR3 bases: TGTGCCAGCAGCCAAGAAGGGGACACCATATATTTT. Translated, it gives CASSQEGDTIYF.

The rearrangement joins TRBV7-2 to TRBJ2-7; 8 positions agree with TRBD1. J lost 3 bases, V lost 5 bases, and 6 bases had no gene match. The CDR3 is 14 residues long. The germline V gene has CDR1 SGHTA and CDR2 FQGNSA. The CDR3 DNA sequence: TGTGCCAGCAGCCAGACAGGGGCTGGCTACGAGCAGTACTTC. It translates to CASSQTGAGYEQYF.

The chain carries TRBV4-3 and TRBJ1-1; the D gene is possibly TRBD1 (5 bases). Germline CDR1 LGHNA, CDR2 YSLEER. This CDR3 comprises 15 residues. With 0 bases removed from V and 2 bases from J, the gap between germline ends came to 10 bases. CDR3 protein: CASSQDRGGNTEAFF. The CDR3 DNA reads TGCGCCAGCAGCCAAGATCGGGGGGGAAACACTGAAGCTTTCTTT.

As concerns this clone: This sample also contains other DNA sequences that code for the same CDR3. This chain uses TRBV7-6 with TRBJ2-3; D remains unclear. V was trimmed by 4 bases and J by 2 bases, leaving 4 bases between them. Germline V gene data show CDR1 as SGHVS and CDR2 as FNYEAQ. The CDR3 is 12 residues long. The CDR3 region has the DNA TGTGCCAGCAGCTCCCTCACAGATACGCAGTATTTT. Protein: CASSSLTDTQYF. The variable domain in full, completed from reference TRBV7-6 and TRBJ2-3, reads GAGVSQSPRYKVTKRGQDVALRCDPISGHVSLYWYRQALGQGPEFLTYFNYEAQQDKSGLPNDRFSAERPEGSISTLTIQRTEQRDSAMYRCASSSLTDTQYFGPGTRLTVL.

The rearrangement links TRBV5-4 to TRBJ1-1, with a weak D call TRBD1 (6 bases). Germline values: CDR1 SGHNT, CDR2 YYREEE (reference sequence). The CDR3 runs 17 residues. The V gene lost 0 bases and the J gene lost 4 bases, with 19 bases spanning the gap. CDR3 nucleotide sequence: TGTGCCAGCAGCTTGGAGGGGGGGCGCGTCGTGGGCACTGAAGCTTTCTTT. Its translation is CASSLEGGRVVGTEAFF.

Only one count was recorded for this clone. This chain's CDR3 is CASSFGGTQPQHF. In DNA form, the CDR3 reads TGTGCCAGCAGCTTTGGGGGCACTCAGCCCCAGCATTTT. The chain is built from TRBV7-6 and TRBJ1-5; TRBD1 is a possible D gene (6 bases). This CDR3 comprises 13 residues. Germline-derived CDR1 and CDR2 are SGHVS and FNYEAQ. Between the trimmed V and J ends, which lost 3 bases and 6 bases, there was a span of 9 bases.

This rearrangement joins TRBV12-5 to TRBJ2-7, with a weak D call TRBD1 (6 bases). Per germline, CDR1 LGHNT and CDR2 FRNRAP. The CDR3 has 16 amino acids. V was clipped by 3 bases and J by 3 bases, with 18 bases between them. The CDR3 protein is CASGFTTVGTNYEQYF. The DNA of the CDR3 is TGTGCTAGTGGTTTTACCACGGTGGGGACAAACTACGAGCAGTACTTC. The full variable domain, its missing parts supplied by reference TRBV12-5 and TRBJ2-7, is DARVTQTPRHKVTEMGQEVTMRCQPILGHNTVFWYRQTMMQGLELLAYFRNRAPLDDSGMPKDRFSAEMPDATLATLKIQPSEPRDSAVYFCASGFTTVGTNYEQYFGPGTRLTVT.

This chain links TRBV7-8 with TRBJ2-1; 13 bases are shared with TRBD2. Losses at the gene ends were 5 bases for V and 12 bases for J; bases not matched to a gene: 13. Per germline, CDR1 SGHVS and CDR2 FQNEAQ. The CDR3 is 16 residues long. CDR3 sequence reads: CASSPGLAGDGGGQFF. The CDR3 DNA follows: TGTGCCAGCAGCCCAGGACTAGCGGGGGATGGCGGAGGGCAGTTCTTC.